These T cell receptor beta chains were read from a single sample in a study of shared clonotypes between healthy human individuals. Produced via immunoSEQ multiplex PCR; TCRdb's table is partial and in-frame only. In the table there are 2 million to 2.5 million clones, 93% of which are singletons. Sequencing was performed on naive CD4+ T cells from PBMCs. The origin of the receptors is a man between 18 and 29 years old in good health. Some clones in this sample may be carry-over from other donors' samples. Each CDR3 is given with its conserved first and last residue. The order of the fields is J gene, V gene, CDR3 protein.

J: TRBJ2-7; V: TRBV30; CDR3: CAWSVGKGGLYEQYF
J: TRBJ2-3; V: TRBV5-1; CDR3: CASSLASRSTDTQYF
J: TRBJ2-5; V: TRBV5-6; CDR3: CASSFLSSGRLTQYF
J: TRBJ1-2; V: TRBV6-5; CDR3: CASSSRDLYGYTF
J: TRBJ2-1; V: TRBV7-2; CDR3: CASSLATSGSGNNEQFF
J: TRBJ2-7; V: TRBV7-6; CDR3: CASSPQTGNYEQYF
J: TRBJ1-1; V: TRBV4-1; CDR3: CASSQDMNTEAFF
J: TRBJ1-6; V: TRBV5-1; CDR3: CASSLNRERISPLHF
J: TRBJ2-6; V: TRBV6-6; CDR3: CASSPRSSGANVLTF
J: TRBJ2-6; V: TRBV19; CDR3: CASSARGSGANVLTF
J: TRBJ1-2; V: TRBV19; CDR3: CASSIVPGQGASIYGYTF
J: TRBJ1-1; V: TRBV5-1; CDR3: CASSLDFRAMNTEAFF
J: TRBJ2-7; V: TRBV5-1; CDR3: CASSSQPYEQYF
J: TRBJ1-4; V: TRBV21-1; CDR3: CASSRSEQQDNEKLFF
J: TRBJ2-7; V: TRBV5-1; CDR3: CASSYGSGREQYF
J: TRBJ1-2; V: TRBV5-4; CDR3: CASSLRGGPNYGYTF
J: TRBJ2-4; V: TRBV6-6; CDR3: CASSYAGRPQDIQYF
J: TRBJ2-1; V: TRBV5-4; CDR3: CASSGPSYNEQFF
J: TRBJ1-5; V: TRBV28; CDR3: CASSLSSNNQPQHF
J: TRBJ1-3; V: TRBV28; CDR3: CASRTGLAGGNTIYF
J: TRBJ1-1; V: TRBV28; CDR3: CASRPGQGRVAFF
J: TRBJ2-3; V: TRBV11-3; CDR3: CASSLTSTGDTQYF
J: TRBJ2-1; V: TRBV30; CDR3: CAWMRLAGVEQFF
J: TRBJ2-1; V: TRBV6-4; CDR3: CASSGTSGNPSYNEQFF
J: TRBJ2-2; V: TRBV5-6; CDR3: CASSLGGQGNTGELFF
J: TRBJ1-2; V: TRBV4-1; CDR3: CASSFPGTGRYGYTF
J: TRBJ2-3; V: TRBV6-1; CDR3: CASSEFLDTQYF
J: TRBJ1-1; V: TRBV7-3; CDR3: CASSDLGDTEAFF
J: TRBJ1-5; V: TRBV6-1; CDR3: CASSERGRDQPQHF
J: TRBJ1-2; V: TRBV28; CDR3: CASSIAIRGSLGYTF
J: TRBJ1-2; V: TRBV28; CDR3: CASSSPGQGASNYGYTF
J: TRBJ1-5; V: TRBV19; CDR3: CASSQTGFNQPQHF
J: TRBJ1-2; V: TRBV28; CDR3: CASRRPGVPGGYTF
J: TRBJ2-7; V: TRBV30; CDR3: CAWSGLLSGNRYEQYF
J: TRBJ2-3; V: TRBV29-1; CDR3: CSAFRGGRGDTQYF
J: TRBJ1-5; V: TRBV6-1; CDR3: CASSGDRNQPQHF
J: TRBJ2-7; V: TRBV2; CDR3: CASSRQGHEQYF
J: TRBJ1-1; V: TRBV7-2; CDR3: CASSLAPRGGSTEAFF
J: TRBJ2-7; V: TRBV7-2; CDR3: CASSSQAAYEQYF
J: TRBJ2-2; V: TRBV6-1; CDR3: CASSGGGNIPGELFF
J: TRBJ2-2; V: TRBV5-1; CDR3: CASSLFSSPGELFF
J: TRBJ2-5; V: TRBV5-1; CDR3: CASSLAGVAGVYQETQYF
J: TRBJ1-5; V: TRBV28; CDR3: CASSFSFGGEGSNQPQHF
J: TRBJ2-2; V: TRBV5-1; CDR3: CASSSLKAGELFF
J: TRBJ1-2; V: TRBV18; CDR3: CASSPGRANYGYTF
J: TRBJ2-4; V: TRBV19; CDR3: CASSIGWGYDKNIQYF
J: TRBJ2-7; V: TRBV10-1; CDR3: CASTREGRDRAYEQYF
J: TRBJ1-3; V: TRBV6-6; CDR3: CASSYSIPGAGNTIYF
J: TRBJ2-7; V: TRBV27; CDR3: CASSFIQGAGFVHEQYF
J: TRBJ2-1; V: TRBV5-4; CDR3: CASSSGGTSAGEQFF
J: TRBJ2-7; V: TRBV4-3; CDR3: CASSPSYAEQYF
J: TRBJ2-3; V: TRBV7-9; CDR3: CASSLRWGDTQYF
J: TRBJ1-2; V: TRBV6-1; CDR3: CASSVSREPIIYGYTF
J: TRBJ2-2; V: TRBV30; CDR3: CACPLGGPNTGELFF
J: TRBJ1-5; V: TRBV7-3; CDR3: CASSLKPESPQHF
J: TRBJ2-7; V: TRBV27; CDR3: CASSFWGRVENEQYF
J: TRBJ2-1; V: TRBV7-3; CDR3: CASTLAGVYNEQFF
J: TRBJ1-4; V: TRBV25-1; CDR3: CASSEFMTGGSEKLFF
J: TRBJ2-1; V: TRBV5-1; CDR3: CASSLFQAQGNEQFF